The 8 T cell receptor beta chains in this list originate from one sample, sequenced in a study of Graves' ophthalmopathy and Graves' hyperthyroidism. The TCR beta CDR3 regions underwent amplification from RNA transcripts. RT-PCR in the first round used HTBI primers; a second-round multiplex PCR followed. TCRdb recomputed calls from the multiplex PCR reads with MiXCR, one row per CDR3 protein. The data hold some 350,000 distinct CDR3 sequences, with about a sixth observed a single time. The sequencing sample was made of peripheral blood. These receptors came from an adult woman with stable Graves' hyperthyroidism.

This clonotype was recorded many times. The V and J genes are TRBV28 and TRBJ1-3; D gene uncertain. The V end was cut by 4 bases, the J end by 0 bases, with 22 bases between. Germline V lookup: CDR1 MDHEN, CDR2 SYDVKM. The CDR3 has 19 residues. CDR3 protein: CASSYLLPTKGHSGNTIYF. The CDR3 bases are TGTGCCAGCAGTTATTTATTGCCAACTAAGGGCCACTCTGGAAACACCATATATTTT.

In this sample, this clonotype turned up many times. V and J are TRBV20-1 and TRBJ1-5, with 7 bases aligning to TRBD1. Germline CDR1 is DFQATT and CDR2 is SNEGSKA (reference sequence). V lost 1 base to trimming and J lost 1 base; unmatched junction nucleotides: 1. The CDR3 has 14 amino acids. CDR3: CSARGQGSNQPQHF. CDR3 sequence (DNA): TGCAGTGCTAGAGGACAGGGAAGCAATCAGCCCCAGCATTTT.

This clonotype was found many times. This sequence joins TRBV20-1 and TRBJ1-5; D ambiguous. The CDR3 covers 12 residues. Germline CDR1 reads DFQATT; CDR2 reads SNEGSKA (reference sequence). Deletions cut 2 bases from V and 1 base from J, with 3 bases between. The CDR3 coding sequence is TGCAGTGCTAGATTAAGCAATCAGCCCCAGCATTTT. Its translation: CSARLSNQPQHF.

This clonotype was recorded only once. The rearrangement uses TRBV5-1 and TRBJ2-7, with 8 nucleotides matching TRBD1. V lost 4 bases and J lost 3; bases outside the gene matches: 15. The CDR3 has 17 amino acids. From germline, CDR1 is SGHRS and CDR2 YFSETQ. CDR3 sequence: CASSRLGVGTGYYEQYF. The CDR3 nucleotides read TGCGCCAGCAGCAGACTCGGCGTCGGGACAGGATACTACGAGCAGTACTTC.

The chain is built from TRBV6-5 and TRBJ1-2; D is perhaps TRBD1 (5 bases). The CDR3 has 12 amino acids. From germline, CDR1 is MNHEY and CDR2 SVGAGI. V lost 4 bases and J lost 7, with 10 bases in between. In nucleotides, the CDR3 is TGTGCCAGCAGTTCCCAGGGAAGTGGCTACACCTTC. It is translated as CASSSQGSGYTF.

The V call is TRBV30, the J call TRBJ1-3, with D possibly matching TRBD1 (6 bases). CDR1 is GTSNPN, CDR2 SVGIG, per germline (reference sequence). The CDR3 has 19 amino acids. Deletions cut 2 bases from V and 0 bases from J, with 23 bases between. In DNA, the CDR3 is TGTGCCTGGAGTCCAACCGGGGGGCTTACCTTAGGCTCTGGAAACACCATATATTTT. This sequence encodes CAWSPTGGLTLGSGNTIYF.

This clonotype was counted ten times or more. V usage is TRBV25-1 and J usage is TRBJ2-7; possible D gene TRBD2, 6 bases. This CDR3 comprises 14 residues. Trimming left V 1 base short and J 9 bases short, with 16 bases between. The germline gives CDR1 MGHDK, CDR2 SYGVNS. CDR3 coding DNA: TGTGCCAGCAGTGAATCCTGGACGGGACTCGGGCAGTACTTC. This sequence encodes CASSESWTGLGQYF.

Note on this clonotype: At one boundary the junction diverges from the germline segment, which might be a read error. This sequence joins TRBV6-4 and TRBJ2-7, with D perhaps matching TRBD1 or TRBD2 (5 bases each). Germline CDR1 MRHNA, CDR2 SNTAGT. The CDR3 contains 13 residues. The CDR3 reads CASRGVGAYDQYF. CDR3 DNA: TGTGCCAGCAGGGGGGTAGGAGCCTACGATCAGTACTTC.